These 6 T cell receptor beta chains were all obtained from the same sample, sequenced in a study of blood T cell repertoires in COVID-19. Libraries were prepared by immunoSEQ multiplex PCR; TCRdb keeps only in-frame clonotypes and omits some of them. The sample includes around 180,000 clones, 80% to 90% of them seen just once. Sequencing was performed on peripheral blood. These TCRs come from a human donor with active or convalescent COVID-19. The donor label of this sample is uncertain.

This clone was detected a few times. The rearrangement uses TRBV18 and TRBJ1-1, with TRBD1 matching over 11 bases. The germline V gene encodes CDR1 KGHSH and CDR2 LQKENI. The V segment lost 5 bases and the J segment 2 bases; nucleotides outside the gene matches: 4. The CDR3 is made up of 15 amino acids. This chain's CDR3 is CASSWGQGDNTEAFF. The CDR3 nucleotides are TGTGCCAGCTCATGGGGACAGGGGGATAACACTGAAGCTTTCTTT.

This clone was counted a few times. CDR3 nucleotide sequence: TGCGCCAGCAGGAGCGGGGACATTTGGGACGAGCAGTACTTC. Translated, it gives CASRSGDIWDEQYF. This sequence joins TRBV5-1 and TRBJ2-7; D is possibly TRBD2 (7 bases). This CDR3 contains 14 residues. V was clipped by 5 bases and J by 5 bases, with 17 bases between them. Germline V gene data show CDR1 as SGHRS and CDR2 as YFSETQ.

The V and J genes are TRBV20-1 and TRBJ1-2; no clear D. Trimming took off 4 bases at V and 2 bases at J, with 5 bases between the two ends. CDR1 and CDR2 (germline): DFQATT, SNEGSKA (reference sequence). The CDR3 totals 11 residues. CDR3 region: CSATGNYGYTF. CDR3 DNA sequence: TGCAGTGCTACGGGAAACTATGGCTACACCTTC.

The rearrangement links TRBV4-1 to TRBJ2-5, with TRBD2 identical over 11 bases. This CDR3 is built from 18 residues. The germline V gene encodes CDR1 MGHRA and CDR2 YSYEKL. Germline trimming cut 0 bases from V and 4 bases from J; bases unmatched to any gene: 10. CDR3 region: CASSQDPGSGGAGETQYF. In DNA, the CDR3 is TGCGCCAGCAGCCAAGATCCGGGTAGCGGGGGGGCAGGAGAGACCCAGTACTTC.

This clone was counted a few times. This sequence joins TRBV2 and TRBJ2-6; perhaps TRBD2 as D (6 bases). This CDR3 is built from 19 residues. Trimming removed 5 bases from V and 2 bases from J, with 22 bases in between. The V gene's germline CDR1 is SNHLY and CDR2 FYNNEI. The DNA of the CDR3 is TGTGCCAGCAGTCCCGAACATGGGGGGATTGTGGCTGGGGCCAACGTCCTGACTTTC. As protein: CASSPEHGGIVAGANVLTF.

The chain joins TRBV5-1 to TRBJ1-2, with D perhaps TRBD1 (5 bases). The CDR3 contains 15 residues. The germline CDR1 and CDR2 sequences are SGHRS and YFSETQ. V dropped 0 bases and J dropped 2 bases, with 11 bases sitting between them. CDR3 in amino acids: CASSLASGSNYGYTF. The CDR3 DNA reads TGCGCCAGCAGCTTGGCCTCAGGGTCCAACTATGGCTACACCTTC.